The 28 T cell receptor beta chains below all came from one sample that was sequenced in a study of liver allograft versus peripheral blood T cells. Study context: In transplanted livers, T cell receptor repertoires were compared with those found in the recipients' peripheral blood.

TCRdb independently ran MiXCR on the reads; one entry per CDR3 protein. The table records just over 2,500 distinct CDR3 sequences, about 18% of them present only once. These receptors were collected from a human patient who had a liver transplant. Some T cells may be the graft donor's.

The chain links TRBV12-3 or TRBV12-4 to TRBJ1-4, with D possibly TRBD1 on 5 matching bases. Between the trimmed V and J ends, which lost 3 bases and 6 bases, there was a span of 11 bases. This CDR3 region has 14 residues. The CDR3 is CASSFRGFYEKLFF. DNA of the CDR3: TGTGCCAGCAGTTTTCGGGGGTTTTATGAAAAACTGTTTTTT.

This clonotype counts as medium-sized. The chain links TRBV19 to TRBJ2-1; D uncertain. Looked up from germline, CDR1 is LNHDA and CDR2 is SQIVND (reference sequence). This CDR3 spans 12 amino acids. The ends were cut back, 7 bases at V and 4 bases at J, with 8 bases in the middle. The CDR3 DNA reads TGTGCCAGTACTGAAGGGTACAATGAGCAGTTCTTC. Translated, it gives CASTEGYNEQFF.

This clonotype is labeled as medium-sized (0.01 to 0.1%). The V and J genes are TRBV27 and TRBJ2-1; D might be TRBD2 (6 bases). CDR1 is MNHEY, CDR2 SMNVEV, per germline (reference sequence). Trimming pared 2 bases from V and 7 bases from J, leaving 18 bases between. The CDR3 is 16 residues long. CDR3 in amino acids: CASSLTPGGAGNEQFF. Written as DNA, the CDR3 is TGTGCCAGCAGTTTAACTCCCGGGGGTGCGGGGAATGAGCAGTTCTTC.

This clonotype rates as medium-sized. The CDR3 nucleotides are TGTGCCAGCAGCTCCGAGGACAGGGGGTACACTGAAGCTTTCTTT. This codes for CASSSEDRGYTEAFF. J is TRBJ1-1 and V is TRBV28, with TRBD1 matching over 10 bases. The trim removed 6 bases at V and 3 bases at J, leaving 7 bases unmatched. This CDR3 has 15 amino acids. Germline lookup yields CDR1 MDHEN and CDR2 SYDVKM. Combining the CDR3 with reference TRBV28 and TRBJ1-1 gives the whole variable domain DVKVTQSSRYLVKRTGEKVFLECVQDMDHENMFWYRQDPGLGLRLIYFSYDVKMKEKGDIPEGYSVSREKKERFSLILESASTNQTSMYLCASSSEDRGYTEAFFGQGTRLTVV.

Sample share makes this clonotype medium-sized. The CDR3 loop reads CASSATYEQYF. Here the CDR3 DNA reads TGTGCCAGCAGTGCAACCTACGAGCAGTACTTC. V is TRBV6-2 or TRBV6-3 and J is TRBJ2-7; no firm D call. Germline lookup yields CDR1 MNHEY and CDR2 SVGEGT. Trimming took off 5 bases at V and 2 bases at J, with 4 bases between the two ends. The CDR3 has 11 residues.

As concerns this clonotype: A much larger clone differs from this one at a single base, so this may be a read error. The chain joins TRBV27 to TRBJ1-5; 8 nucleotides line up with TRBD1. The CDR3 length is 15 residues. J was trimmed by 2 bases and V by 10 bases; bases with no gene match: 10. From germline, CDR1 is MNHEY and CDR2 SMNVEV (reference sequence). In DNA, the CDR3 is TGTGCCATCAGGTCAGGGGGCGCAGGCAATCAGCCCCAGCATTTT. This sequence encodes CAIRSGGAGNQPQHF.

This clonotype is labeled as medium-sized. This sequence joins TRBV5-4 and TRBJ1-2; unclear D gene. CDR3 length equals 14 residues. Trimming shortened V by 4 bases and J by 6 bases, and 16 bases separated the two germline ends. The germline V gene encodes CDR1 SGHNT and CDR2 YYREEE (reference sequence). The CDR3, as DNA: TGTGCCAGCAGCGCGATAAGGGAGGAGGATGGCTACACCTTC. Its protein is CASSAIREEDGYTF.

The chain joins TRBV12-3 or TRBV12-4 to TRBJ1-2, with 7 positions matching TRBD1. The CDR3 consists of 14 residues. V shed 5 bases, J shed 7 bases, and the junction held 10 bases outside the gene matches. CDR3 nucleotides: TGTGCCAGCAGTCCGACAGGGCCTTCGTCTGGCTACACCTTC. Translated: CASSPTGPSSGYTF.

Within the sample, this clonotype is medium-sized. The J gene is TRBJ2-2, the V gene TRBV28; weak D call: TRBD1 (5 bases). Germline CDR1 MDHEN, CDR2 SYDVKM. V lost 2 bases to trimming and J lost 6 bases, with 13 bases between them. CDR3 length: 15 amino acids. The DNA of the CDR3 is TGTGCCAGCAGTTTACAGGGAAAGGTCTCCGGGGAGCTGTTTTTT. Translation: CASSLQGKVSGELFF.

This clonotype was observed a handful of times. The rearrangement links TRBV7-9 to TRBJ2-3, with 10 bases matching TRBD1. The CDR3 has 16 residues. The germline CDR1 and CDR2 sequences are SEHNR and FQNEAQ (reference sequence). V lost 4 bases, J lost 4 bases, and 8 bases stayed unmatched. Here the CDR3 reads CASSSSRQGAADTQYF. The CDR3, as DNA: TGTGCCAGCAGCTCCTCCCGACAGGGGGCCGCAGATACGCAGTATTTT. The whole variable domain, remainder taken from reference TRBV7-9 and TRBJ2-3, is DTGVSQNPRHKITKRGQNVTFRCDPISEHNRLYWYRQTLGQGPEFLTYFQNEAQLEKSRLLSDRFSAERPKGSFSTLEIQRTEQGDSAMYLCASSSSRQGAADTQYFGPGTRLTVL.

Worth noting for this clonotype: This could be a read error, since a much larger clone is one nucleotide away. CDR3 nucleotides: TGTGCCAGCAGCGTGCGGCAGGGACGTAATTCACCCCTCCACTTT. Its translation is CASSVRQGRNSPLHF. The chain uses TRBV5-5 and TRBJ1-1; the D gene is possibly TRBD1 (5 bases). The last part of the DNA fits TRBJ1-6 better; the J call may be wrong. Germline V gene lookup returns CDR1 SGHKS and CDR2 YYEKEE (reference sequence). This CDR3 is built from 15 residues.

By share, this clonotype counts as large. The rearrangement uses TRBV6-6 and TRBJ2-7; the D gene is possibly TRBD2 (7 bases). Between the trimmed V and J ends, which lost 2 bases and 5 bases, there was a span of 10 bases. The CDR3 runs 13 residues. The germline V gene has CDR1 MNHNY and CDR2 SVGAGI (reference sequence). In DNA form, the CDR3 reads TGTGCCAGCAGTTACGGGGGGGCCAACGAGCAGTACTTC. This codes for CASSYGGANEQYF.

This clonotype was detected once. The chain combines TRBV28 with TRBJ2-1; 8 bases match TRBD1. Germline V gene sequence: CDR1 MDHEN, CDR2 SYDVKM. The CDR3 is made up of 15 amino acids. The trim removed 5 bases at V and 0 bases at J, leaving 3 bases unmatched. The CDR3 DNA follows: TGTGCCAGCAGTCAAGGACAGGGCTCCTACAATGAGCAGTTCTTC. Translated: CASSQGQGSYNEQFF.

With respect to this clonotype: This may be a read error: a much more frequent sequence differs by one nucleotide. The V and J genes are TRBV10-3 and TRBJ2-2; 7 bases are shared with TRBD2. The length of the CDR3 is 15 residues. The germline V gene encodes CDR1 ENHRY and CDR2 SYGVKD. CDR3 loop: CASSGRGRDTGELFF. The CDR3 DNA is TGCGCCAGCAGTGGGCGGGGGAGGGACACCGGGGAGCTGTTTTTT.

By share of the sample, this clonotype is medium-sized. The gene calls are TRBV12-3 or TRBV12-4 and TRBJ1-1; D gene uncertain. The CDR3 consists of 13 residues. V was cut by 6 bases and J by 1 base, with 9 bases left in between. CDR3 nucleotide sequence: TGTGCCAGCAGCTTGACCCCGAACACTGAAGCTTTCTTT. Encoded protein: CASSLTPNTEAFF.

This sequence joins TRBV25-1 and TRBJ1-2, with a weak D call TRBD1 (6 bases). Trimming shortened V by 8 bases and J by 4 bases, and 20 bases separated the two germline ends. Germline V gives CDR1 MGHDK, CDR2 SYGVNS. The CDR3 length is 15 residues. The CDR3 nucleotides read TGTGCCAGCGATCCCTCTGGGGGGCGCGTCTATGGCTACACCTTC. It encodes CASDPSGGRVYGYTF.

This clonotype was observed at least ten times. J is TRBJ1-3 and V is TRBV19; D ambiguous. The CDR3 runs 14 residues. Trimming removed 6 bases from V and 2 bases from J, with 11 bases in between. Germline V gene data show CDR1 as LNHDA and CDR2 as SQIVND (reference sequence). This chain's CDR3 is CASSPGVTGNTIYF. Written as DNA, the CDR3 is TGTGCCAGTAGCCCGGGAGTTACTGGAAACACCATATATTTT.

In the case of this clonotype: This may be a read error: a much more frequent sequence differs by one nucleotide. The V and J genes are TRBV5-4 and TRBJ2-7, with a weak D call TRBD2 (5 bases). This CDR3 is 15 amino acids long. V was cut by 1 base and J by 2 bases, with 13 bases left in between. Germline V gene sequence: CDR1 SGHNT, CDR2 YYREEE (reference sequence). Written as DNA, the CDR3 is TGTGCCAGCAGCTTGAATCTTGAGGGTCCCTACGAGCAGTACTTC. Its protein product is CASSLNLEGPYEQYF.

The rearrangement uses TRBV10-3 and TRBJ2-7; tentatively, D is TRBD2 (6 bases). CDR1 and CDR2 (germline): ENHRY, SYGVKD. The CDR3 contains 14 residues. Trimming shortened V by 10 bases and J by 0 bases, and 16 bases separated the two germline ends. The CDR3 spells CATSGDSSSYEQYF. The CDR3 nucleotides read TGTGCCACCTCGGGGGATTCAAGCTCCTACGAGCAGTACTTC.

This clonotype is medium-sized by share. This chain connects TRBV27 to TRBJ2-2, with D possibly TRBD2 on 5 matching bases. The CDR3 is 12 amino acids. V lost 8 bases to trimming and J lost 5 bases, with 9 bases between them. From germline, CDR1 is MNHEY and CDR2 SMNVEV (reference sequence). CDR3 nucleotides: TGTGCCAGCGGGAGCGTTACCGGGGAGCTGTTTTTT. Residues: CASGSVTGELFF.

Within the sample, this clonotype is medium-sized. The chain uses TRBV24-1 and TRBJ2-2, with D uncertain. The CDR3 runs to 15 residues. CDR1 is KGHDR, CDR2 SFDVKD, per germline. V lost 6 bases and J lost 2, with 12 bases in between. The CDR3 region is CATSTIHKNTGELFF. The CDR3 DNA is TGTGCCACCAGTACCATCCACAAAAACACCGGGGAGCTGTTTTTT.

By sample fraction, this clonotype is medium-sized. This chain uses TRBV27 with TRBJ1-1, with unresolved D. Germline V gene data show CDR1 as MNHEY and CDR2 as SMNVEV (reference sequence). This CDR3 comprises 14 residues. Trimming took off 7 bases at V and 0 bases at J, with 12 bases between the two ends. The CDR3 loop reads CASTGSGMNTEAFF. The CDR3 nucleotides are TGTGCCAGCACCGGGTCGGGGATGAACACTGAAGCTTTCTTT.

This clonotype is medium-sized. The chain combines TRBV5-4 with TRBJ2-2; 8 bases are shared with TRBD1. Germline values: CDR1 SGHNT, CDR2 YYREEE (reference sequence). Trimming cost V 0 bases and J 5 bases; bases outside gene matches: 0. The CDR3 totals 14 residues. For the CDR3, the DNA is TGTGCCAGCAGCTTGGGACAGGGGACCGGGGAGCTGTTTTTT. This translates into CASSLGQGTGELFF.

This clonotype rates as medium-sized (0.01 to 0.1%). CDR3 protein: CATSVTGSWTQYF. CDR3 DNA sequence: TGTGCCACCAGTGTCACAGGGTCGTGGACCCAGTACTTC. This chain joins TRBV24-1 and TRBJ2-5; possibly TRBD1 for D (6 bases). The CDR3 has 13 amino acids. Trimming shortened V by 5 bases and J by 7 bases, and 13 bases separated the two germline ends. Per the germline V gene, CDR1 is KGHDR and CDR2 is SFDVKD.

Many counts were recorded for this clonotype. The CDR3 DNA sequence: TGTGCCAGCAAGTACGGGCATGGGGCCAACACTGAAGCTTTCTTT. Protein product: CASKYGHGANTEAFF. The chain employs TRBV6-1 and TRBJ1-1, with D possibly TRBD1 on 5 matching bases. Trimming left V 7 bases short and J 2 bases short, with 17 bases between. Germline V CDR1 and CDR2: MNHNS, SASEGT. The CDR3 is 15 amino acids.

This clonotype is medium-sized in the sample. The V gene is TRBV27, the J gene TRBJ2-1; 8 bases are a match to TRBD2. The V segment lost 7 bases and the J segment 7 bases; nucleotides outside the gene matches: 12. The germline CDR1 and CDR2 sequences are MNHEY and SMNVEV (reference sequence). This CDR3 has 15 amino acids. The CDR3 sequence is CASTILPGGGNEQFF. For the CDR3, the DNA is TGTGCCAGCACCATCCTCCCCGGGGGGGGTAATGAGCAGTTCTTC.

In its sample, this clonotype was seen many times. The chain joins TRBV27 to TRBJ2-1; D remains ambiguous. V dropped 3 bases and J dropped 3 bases, with 9 bases sitting between them. The V gene's germline CDR1 is MNHEY and CDR2 SMNVEV (reference sequence). The CDR3 runs to 14 residues. CDR3 DNA: TGTGCCAGCAGTTTGGAGTGGGACTACAATGAGCAGTTCTTC. The encoded protein is CASSLEWDYNEQFF.

By sample fraction, this clonotype is medium-sized. This chain links TRBV5-5 with TRBJ1-6; D may be TRBD1 (5 bases). CDR1 is SGHKS, CDR2 YYEKEE, per germline (reference sequence). V dropped 1 base and J dropped 6 bases, with 11 bases sitting between them. The CDR3 covers 15 residues. CDR3 DNA sequence: TGTGCCAGCAGCTTGCGGCAGGGACGTAATTCACCCCTCCACTTT. Translating it yields CASSLRQGRNSPLHF.